The clone carrying this T cell receptor beta chain has a single count. The antigen is undetermined. Produced via immunoSEQ multiplex PCR; TCRdb's table is partial and in-frame only. The repertoire holds hundreds of thousands of clones, with roughly 98% as singletons. This record belongs to a study of shared clonotypes between healthy human individuals. This CDR3 contains 18 residues. The ends lost 4 bases at V and 4 bases at J; junction bases unmatched: 18. Looked up from germline, CDR1 is WSHSY and CDR2 is SAAADI. Findings of the study overall: An anticipated effect of sequencing depth on clonotype sharing among donors was recognized.

CD45RO negativity and positive selection for CCR7 defined naive CD8 cells, a population that excluded terminally differentiated effector memory CD45RA+ cells. This TCR came from a man aged 25 to 40 in good health. Sequencing input: naive CD8+ T cells sorted from blood. The rearrangement uses TRBV10-2 and TRBJ1-2, with 7 bases aligning to TRBD1. CDR3 protein: CASSGGFLTGHEFYGYTF. In nucleotides, the CDR3 is TGCGCCAGCAGTGGGGGATTCCTGACAGGGCATGAATTCTATGGCTACACCTTC.